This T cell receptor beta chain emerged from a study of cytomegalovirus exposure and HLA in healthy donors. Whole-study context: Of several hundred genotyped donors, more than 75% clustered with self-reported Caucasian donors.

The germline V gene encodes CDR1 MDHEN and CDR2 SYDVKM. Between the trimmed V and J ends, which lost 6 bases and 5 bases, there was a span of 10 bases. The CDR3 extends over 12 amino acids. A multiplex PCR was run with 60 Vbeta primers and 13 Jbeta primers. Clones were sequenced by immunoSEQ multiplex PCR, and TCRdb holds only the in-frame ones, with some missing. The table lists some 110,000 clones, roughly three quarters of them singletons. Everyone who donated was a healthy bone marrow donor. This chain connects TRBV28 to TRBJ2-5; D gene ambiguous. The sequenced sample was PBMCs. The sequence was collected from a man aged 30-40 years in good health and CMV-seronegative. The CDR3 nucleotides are TGTGCCAGCAGATCCTGGCGGGAGACCCAGTACTTC. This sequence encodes CASRSWRETQYF.